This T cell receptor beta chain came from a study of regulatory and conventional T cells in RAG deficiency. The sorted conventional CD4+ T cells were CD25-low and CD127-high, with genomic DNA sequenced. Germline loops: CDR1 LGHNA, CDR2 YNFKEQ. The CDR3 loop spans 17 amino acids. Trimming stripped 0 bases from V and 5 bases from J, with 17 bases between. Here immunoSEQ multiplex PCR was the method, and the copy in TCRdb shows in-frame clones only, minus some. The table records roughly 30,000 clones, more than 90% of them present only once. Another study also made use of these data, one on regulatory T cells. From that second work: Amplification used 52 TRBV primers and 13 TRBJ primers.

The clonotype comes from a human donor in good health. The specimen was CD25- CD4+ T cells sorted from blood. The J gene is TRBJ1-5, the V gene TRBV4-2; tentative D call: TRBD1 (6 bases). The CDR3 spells CASSQEGGSLGYQPQHF. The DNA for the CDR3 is TGTGCCAGCAGCCAAGAAGGGGGTTCTTTAGGCTATCAGCCCCAGCATTTT.